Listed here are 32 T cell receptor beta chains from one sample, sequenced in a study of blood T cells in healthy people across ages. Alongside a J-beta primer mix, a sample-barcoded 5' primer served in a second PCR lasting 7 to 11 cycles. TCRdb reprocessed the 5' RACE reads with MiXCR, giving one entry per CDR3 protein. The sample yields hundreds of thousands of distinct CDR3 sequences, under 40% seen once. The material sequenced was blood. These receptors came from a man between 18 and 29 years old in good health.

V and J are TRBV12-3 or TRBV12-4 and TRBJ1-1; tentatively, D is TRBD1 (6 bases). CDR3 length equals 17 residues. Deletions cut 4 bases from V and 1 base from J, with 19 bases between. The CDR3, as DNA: TGTGCCAGCAGTTCCCACCCCGGGGGGGCAGGGAACACTGAAGCTTTCTTT. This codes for CASSSHPGGAGNTEAFF.

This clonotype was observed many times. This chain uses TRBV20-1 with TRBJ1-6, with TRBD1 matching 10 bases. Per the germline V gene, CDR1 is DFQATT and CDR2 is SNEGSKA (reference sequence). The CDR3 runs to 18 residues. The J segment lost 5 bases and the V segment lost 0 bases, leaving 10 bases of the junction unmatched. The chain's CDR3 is CSARDLFGTGDHNSPLHF. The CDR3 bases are TGCAGTGCTAGAGATCTCTTTGGGACAGGGGACCATAATTCACCCCTCCACTTT.

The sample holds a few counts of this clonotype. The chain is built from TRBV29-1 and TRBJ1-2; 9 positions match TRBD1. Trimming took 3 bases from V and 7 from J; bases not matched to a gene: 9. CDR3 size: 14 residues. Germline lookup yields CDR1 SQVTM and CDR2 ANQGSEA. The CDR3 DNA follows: TGCAGCGTTGAGAGGGGACAGGGCGTAGGTGGCTACACCTTC. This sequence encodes CSVERGQGVGGYTF.

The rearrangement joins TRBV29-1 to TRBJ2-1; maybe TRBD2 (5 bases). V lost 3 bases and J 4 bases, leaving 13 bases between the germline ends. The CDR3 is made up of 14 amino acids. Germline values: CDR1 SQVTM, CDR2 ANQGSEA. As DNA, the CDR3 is TGCAGCGTTGAGGTGGGAGCAGGATACAATGAGCAGTTCTTC. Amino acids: CSVEVGAGYNEQFF.

The CDR3 is CSAREPGTVSSGANVLTF. Here the CDR3 DNA reads TGCAGCGCTAGAGAACCGGGGACAGTGAGCTCTGGGGCCAACGTCCTGACTTTC. J is TRBJ2-6 and V is TRBV29-1; 7 bases are a match to TRBD1. The ends lost 7 bases at V and 0 bases at J; junction bases unmatched: 15. This CDR3 region has 18 residues. The V gene's germline CDR1 is SQVTM and CDR2 ANQGSEA.

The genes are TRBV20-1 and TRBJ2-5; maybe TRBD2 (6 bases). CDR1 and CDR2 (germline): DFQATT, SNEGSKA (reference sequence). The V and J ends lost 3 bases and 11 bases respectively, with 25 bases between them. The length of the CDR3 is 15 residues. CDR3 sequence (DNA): TGCAGTGCTAGGGGTCGGGGGACCACCTACAATGAGCAGTACTTC. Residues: CSARGRGTTYNEQYF.

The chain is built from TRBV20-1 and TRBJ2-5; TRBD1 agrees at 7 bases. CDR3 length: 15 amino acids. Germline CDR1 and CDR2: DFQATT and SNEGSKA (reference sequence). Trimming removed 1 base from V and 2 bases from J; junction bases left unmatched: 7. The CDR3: CSARGGGVGQETQYF. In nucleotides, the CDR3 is TGCAGTGCTAGAGGAGGGGGCGTAGGGCAAGAGACCCAGTACTTC.

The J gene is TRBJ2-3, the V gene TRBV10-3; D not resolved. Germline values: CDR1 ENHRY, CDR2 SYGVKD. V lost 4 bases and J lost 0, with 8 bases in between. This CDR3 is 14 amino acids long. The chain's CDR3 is CAISGPTSTDTQYF. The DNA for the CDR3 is TGTGCCATCAGTGGTCCTACTAGCACAGATACGCAGTATTTT.

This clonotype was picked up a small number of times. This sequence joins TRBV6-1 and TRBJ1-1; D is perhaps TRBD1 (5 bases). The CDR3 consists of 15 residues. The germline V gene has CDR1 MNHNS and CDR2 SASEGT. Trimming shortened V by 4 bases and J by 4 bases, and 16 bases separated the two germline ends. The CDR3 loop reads CASSGERGEGTEAFF. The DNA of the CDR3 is TGTGCCAGCAGTGGGGAAAGAGGGGAAGGCACTGAAGCTTTCTTT.

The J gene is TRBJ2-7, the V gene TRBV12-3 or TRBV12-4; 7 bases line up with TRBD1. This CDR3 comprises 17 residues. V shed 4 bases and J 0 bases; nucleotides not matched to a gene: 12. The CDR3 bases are TGTGCCAGCAGTTACCGACGCTCCGGGACAGCCTCCTACGAGCAGTACTTC. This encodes CASSYRRSGTASYEQYF.

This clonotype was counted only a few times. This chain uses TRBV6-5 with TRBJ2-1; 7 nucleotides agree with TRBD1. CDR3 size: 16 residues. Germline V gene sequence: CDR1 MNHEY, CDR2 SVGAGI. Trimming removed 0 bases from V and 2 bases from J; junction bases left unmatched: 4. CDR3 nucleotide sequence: TGTGCCAGCAGTTACTCTGGGGACAGCCCCTACAATGAGCAGTTCTTC. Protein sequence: CASSYSGDSPYNEQFF.

CDR3 sequence (DNA): TGCAGTGCTAGACGGCACAATCAGCCCCAGCATTTT. Protein sequence: CSARRHNQPQHF. The V call is TRBV20-1, the J call TRBJ1-5; D unresolved. This CDR3 is 12 amino acids long. Germline CDR1 reads DFQATT; CDR2 reads SNEGSKA (reference sequence). V gave up 2 bases and J gave up 3 bases, with 5 bases separating them.

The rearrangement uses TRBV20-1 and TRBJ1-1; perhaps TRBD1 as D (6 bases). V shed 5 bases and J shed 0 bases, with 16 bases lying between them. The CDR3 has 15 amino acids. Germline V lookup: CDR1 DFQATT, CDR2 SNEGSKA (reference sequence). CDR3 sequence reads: CSAWGAGGMNTEAFF. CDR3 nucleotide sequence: TGCAGTGCTTGGGGGGCGGGGGGTATGAACACTGAAGCTTTCTTT.

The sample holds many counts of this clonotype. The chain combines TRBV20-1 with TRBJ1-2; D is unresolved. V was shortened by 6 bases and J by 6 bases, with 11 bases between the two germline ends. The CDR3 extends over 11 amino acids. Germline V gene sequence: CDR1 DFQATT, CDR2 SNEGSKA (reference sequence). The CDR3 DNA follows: TGCAGTGCAAACAGACACGATGGCTACACCTTC. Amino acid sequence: CSANRHDGYTF.

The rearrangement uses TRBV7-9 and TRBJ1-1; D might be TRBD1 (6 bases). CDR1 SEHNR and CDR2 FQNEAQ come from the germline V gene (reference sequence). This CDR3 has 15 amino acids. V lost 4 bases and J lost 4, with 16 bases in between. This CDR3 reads CASSSQNREGTEAFF. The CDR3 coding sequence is TGTGCCAGCAGCTCGCAGAACAGGGAGGGCACTGAAGCTTTCTTT.

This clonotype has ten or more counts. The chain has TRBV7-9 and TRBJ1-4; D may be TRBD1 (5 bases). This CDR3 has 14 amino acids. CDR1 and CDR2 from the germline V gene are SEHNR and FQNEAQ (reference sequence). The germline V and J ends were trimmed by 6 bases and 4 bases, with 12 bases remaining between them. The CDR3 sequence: CASRSPGINEKLFF. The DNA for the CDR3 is TGTGCCAGCAGGTCTCCAGGGATTAATGAAAAACTGTTTTTT. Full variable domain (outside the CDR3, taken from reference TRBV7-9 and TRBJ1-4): DTGVSQNPRHKITKRGQNVTFRCDPISEHNRLYWYRQTLGQGPEFLTYFQNEAQLEKSRLLSDRFSAERPKGSFSTLEIQRTEQGDSAMYLCASRSPGINEKLFFGSGTQLSVL.

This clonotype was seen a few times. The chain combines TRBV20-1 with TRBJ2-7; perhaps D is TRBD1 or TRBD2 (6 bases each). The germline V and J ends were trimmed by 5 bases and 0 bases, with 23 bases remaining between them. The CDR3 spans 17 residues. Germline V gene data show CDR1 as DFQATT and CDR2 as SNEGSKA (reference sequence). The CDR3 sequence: CSARKLNREEVSYEQYF. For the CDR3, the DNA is TGCAGTGCTCGCAAATTGAACAGGGAGGAGGTCTCCTACGAGCAGTACTTC.

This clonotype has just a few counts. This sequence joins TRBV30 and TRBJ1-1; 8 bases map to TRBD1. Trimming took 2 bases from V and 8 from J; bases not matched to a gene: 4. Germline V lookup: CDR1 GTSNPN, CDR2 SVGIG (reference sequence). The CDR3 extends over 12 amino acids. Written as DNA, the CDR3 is TGTGCCTGGAGTCGTACAGGGGGGGAAGCTTTCTTT. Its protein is CAWSRTGGEAFF. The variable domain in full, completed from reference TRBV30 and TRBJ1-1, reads SQTIHQWPATLVQPVGSPLSLECTVEGTSNPNLYWYRQAAGRGLQLLFYSVGIGQISSEVPQNLSASRPQDRQFILSSKKLLLSDSGFYLCAWSRTGGEAFFGQGTRLTVV.

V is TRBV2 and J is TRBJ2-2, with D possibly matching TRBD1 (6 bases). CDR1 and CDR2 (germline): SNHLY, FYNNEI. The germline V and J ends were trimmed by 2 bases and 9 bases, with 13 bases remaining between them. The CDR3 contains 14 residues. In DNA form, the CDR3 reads TGTGCCAGCAGTGAACGTGACAGGTCCTGGGAGCTGTTTTTT. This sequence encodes CASSERDRSWELFF.

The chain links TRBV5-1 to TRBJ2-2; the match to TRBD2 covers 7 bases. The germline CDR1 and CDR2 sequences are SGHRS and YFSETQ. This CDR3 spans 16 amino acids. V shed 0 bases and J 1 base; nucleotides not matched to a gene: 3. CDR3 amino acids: CASSLEVAGNTGELFF. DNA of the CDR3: TGCGCCAGCAGCTTGGAAGTAGCGGGGAACACCGGGGAGCTGTTTTTT.

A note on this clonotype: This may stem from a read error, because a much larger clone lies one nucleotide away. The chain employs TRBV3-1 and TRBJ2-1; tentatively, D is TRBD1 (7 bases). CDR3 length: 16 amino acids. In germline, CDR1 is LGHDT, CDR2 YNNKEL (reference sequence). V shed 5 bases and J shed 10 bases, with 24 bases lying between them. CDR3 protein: CASSSFWTGPDYEQFF. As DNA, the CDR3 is TGTGCCAGCAGCTCTTTCTGGACAGGTCCGGACTACGAGCAGTTCTTC.

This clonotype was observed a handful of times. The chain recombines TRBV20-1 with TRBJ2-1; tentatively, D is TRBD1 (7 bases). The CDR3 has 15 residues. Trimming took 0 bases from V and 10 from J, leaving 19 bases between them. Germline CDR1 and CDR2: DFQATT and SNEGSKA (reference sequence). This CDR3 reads CSARERYRGLGEQFF. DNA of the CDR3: TGCAGTGCTAGAGAACGATACAGGGGACTGGGGGAGCAGTTCTTC.

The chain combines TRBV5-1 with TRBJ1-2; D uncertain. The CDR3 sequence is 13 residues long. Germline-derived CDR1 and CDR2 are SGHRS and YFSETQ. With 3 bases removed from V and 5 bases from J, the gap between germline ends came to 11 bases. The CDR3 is CASSSRVRYGYTF. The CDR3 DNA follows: TGCGCCAGCAGCTCGAGGGTCCGTTATGGCTACACCTTC. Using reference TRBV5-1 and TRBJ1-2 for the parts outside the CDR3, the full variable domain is KAGVTQTPRYLIKTRGQQVTLSCSPISGHRSVSWYQQTPGQGLQFLFEYFSETQRNKGNFPGRFSGRQFSNSRSEMNVSTLELGDSALYLCASSSRVRYGYTFGSGTRLTVV.

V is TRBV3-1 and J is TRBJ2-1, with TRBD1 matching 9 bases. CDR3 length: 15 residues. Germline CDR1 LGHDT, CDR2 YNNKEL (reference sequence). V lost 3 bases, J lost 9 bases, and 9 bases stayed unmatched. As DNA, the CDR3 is TGTGCCAGCAGCCACCGGGACAGGGCCACCAGTGAGCAGTTCTTC. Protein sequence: CASSHRDRATSEQFF.

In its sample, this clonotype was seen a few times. This CDR3 reads CASTYPGPNYGYTF. The CDR3, as DNA: TGTGCCAGCACCTACCCGGGACCTAACTATGGCTACACCTTC. This sequence joins TRBV7-9 and TRBJ1-2; weak D call: TRBD1 (5 bases). Between the trimmed V and J ends, which lost 7 bases and 0 bases, there was a span of 12 bases. The CDR3 sequence is 14 residues long. Germline V gene lookup returns CDR1 SEHNR and CDR2 FQNEAQ (reference sequence).

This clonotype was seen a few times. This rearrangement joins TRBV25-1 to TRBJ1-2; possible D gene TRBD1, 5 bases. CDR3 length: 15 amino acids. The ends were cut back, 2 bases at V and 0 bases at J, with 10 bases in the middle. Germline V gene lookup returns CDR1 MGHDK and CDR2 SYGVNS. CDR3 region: CASSEGGDTNYGYTF. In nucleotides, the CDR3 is TGTGCCAGCAGTGAAGGGGGAGACACTAACTATGGCTACACCTTC.

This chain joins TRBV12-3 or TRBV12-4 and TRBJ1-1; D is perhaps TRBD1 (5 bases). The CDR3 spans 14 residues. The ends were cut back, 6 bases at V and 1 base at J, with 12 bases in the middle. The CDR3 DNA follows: TGTGCCAGCAGGCGGGCAGGGAGGAACACTGAAGCTTTCTTT. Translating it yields CASRRAGRNTEAFF.

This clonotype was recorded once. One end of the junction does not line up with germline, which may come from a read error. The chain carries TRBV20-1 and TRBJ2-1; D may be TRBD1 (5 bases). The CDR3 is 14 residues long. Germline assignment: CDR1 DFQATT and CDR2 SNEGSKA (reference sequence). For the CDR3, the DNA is TGCAGTGCTAGGAGGCAGGGCCTTGGCAATCAGCAGTTCTTC. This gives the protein CSARRQGLGNQQFF.

The CDR3 here is CASSSLHNPLNEQFF. The DNA of the CDR3 is TGTGCCAGCAGCTCACTTCACAACCCACTCAATGAGCAGTTCTTC. The V call is TRBV7-3, the J call TRBJ2-1, with no clear D. Germline V gene data show CDR1 as SGHTA and CDR2 as FQGTGA. The CDR3 has 15 residues. V was clipped by 4 bases and J by 6 bases, with 16 bases between them. The full variable domain, in which reference TRBV7-3 and TRBJ2-1 provide the parts outside the CDR3, is GAGVSQTPSNKVTEKGKYVELRCDPISGHTALYWYRQSLGQGPEFLIYFQGTGAADDSGLPNDRFFAVRPEGSVSTLKIQRTERGDSAVYLCASSSLHNPLNEQFFGPGTRLTVL.

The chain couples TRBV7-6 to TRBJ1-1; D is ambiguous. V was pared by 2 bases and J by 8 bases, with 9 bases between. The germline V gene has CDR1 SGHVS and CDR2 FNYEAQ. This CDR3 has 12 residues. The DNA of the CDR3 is TGTGCCAGCAGCTTACCAACTAGCGAAGCTTTCTTT. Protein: CASSLPTSEAFF.

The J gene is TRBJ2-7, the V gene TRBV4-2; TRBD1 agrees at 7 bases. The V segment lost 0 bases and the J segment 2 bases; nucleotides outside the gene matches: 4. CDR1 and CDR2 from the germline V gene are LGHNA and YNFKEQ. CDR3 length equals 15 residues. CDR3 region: CASSQDPGGTYEQYF. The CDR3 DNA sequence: TGTGCCAGCAGCCAAGATCCAGGGGGAACCTACGAGCAGTACTTC.

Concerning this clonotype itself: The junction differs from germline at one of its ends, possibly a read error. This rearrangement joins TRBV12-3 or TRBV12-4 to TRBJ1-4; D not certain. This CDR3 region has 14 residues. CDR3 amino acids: CASTLTGSNGKLFF. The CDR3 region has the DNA TGTGCCAGCACCCTGACGGGTAGTAATGGAAAACTGTTTTTT.